Sequencing of this T cell receptor beta chain was carried out in a study of CD8 T cells in Susac syndrome. After extraction with the RNeasy kit, roughly 0.45 to 1 ug of the RNA was reverse transcribed using random hexamers. MiXCR, applied by TCRdb to the immunoSEQ multiplex PCR reads, yields one record per CDR3 protein. The data contain under 200,000 distinct CDR3 sequences, approximately 95% of them singletons. The study sequenced TCR beta in blood CD8+ and CD4+ T cells. The multiple sclerosis controls were treatment-naive patients, and their relapsing-remitting disease was stable or active. The TCR comes from a human donor with multiple sclerosis. The sequencing input was CD8+ T cells from PBMCs.

The CDR3 nucleotides are TGTGCCAGCAGCTTGGGGGAGAATGAGAAAAATGGCTACACCTTC. It is translated as CASSLGENEKNGYTF. The J gene is TRBJ1-2, the V gene TRBV5-4; D uncertain. CDR3 size: 15 residues. Trimming left V 0 bases short and J 6 bases short, with 15 bases between. Germline assignment: CDR1 SGHNT and CDR2 YYREEE (reference sequence).